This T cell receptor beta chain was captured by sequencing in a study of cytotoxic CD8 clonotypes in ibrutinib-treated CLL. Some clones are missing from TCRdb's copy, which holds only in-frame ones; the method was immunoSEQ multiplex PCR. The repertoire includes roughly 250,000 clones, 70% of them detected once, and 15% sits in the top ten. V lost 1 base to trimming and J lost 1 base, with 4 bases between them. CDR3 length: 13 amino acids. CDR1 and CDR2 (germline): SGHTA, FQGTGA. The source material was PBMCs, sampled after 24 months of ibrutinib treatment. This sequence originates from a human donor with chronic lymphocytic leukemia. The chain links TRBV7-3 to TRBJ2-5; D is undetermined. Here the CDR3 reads CASSLSSQETQYF. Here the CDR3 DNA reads TGTGCCAGCAGCTTAAGTTCCCAAGAGACCCAGTACTTC.